The 18 T cell receptor beta chains below all came from one sample that was sequenced in a study of T cell responses to AZD1222 COVID-19 vaccine. Some clones are missing from TCRdb's copy, which holds only in-frame ones; the method was immunoSEQ multiplex PCR. The sample shows around 160,000 clones, around four fifths of them seen only once. The sequences come from peripheral blood, collected on day 0 of MenACWY control vaccination. The receptors here all came from an adult in good health.

The chain employs TRBV2 and TRBJ2-2; D possibly uses TRBD1 or TRBD2 (7 bases each). Germline values: CDR1 SNHLY, CDR2 FYNNEI. The CDR3 sequence is 13 residues long. V lost 9 bases and J 3 bases, leaving 11 bases between the germline ends. The CDR3 DNA follows: TGTGCCAGTCAGGGGGGGTACACCGGGGAGCTGTTTTTT. This encodes CASQGGYTGELFF.

This chain connects TRBV14 to TRBJ1-4, with D unresolved. In germline, CDR1 is SGHDN, CDR2 FVKESK. Trimming removed 0 bases from V and 4 bases from J, with 9 bases in between. The length of the CDR3 is 15 residues. The CDR3 reads CASSQEGGINEKLFF. CDR3 DNA: TGTGCCAGCAGCCAAGAAGGAGGGATTAATGAAAAACTGTTTTTT.

This clone occurred once. This chain links TRBV28 with TRBJ1-1; the D gene is possibly TRBD1 (6 bases). V shed 2 bases and J shed 4 bases, with 11 bases lying between them. In germline, CDR1 is MDHEN, CDR2 SYDVKM. The CDR3 loop spans 14 amino acids. CDR3 in DNA: TGTGCCAGCAGTTTAGTGGGGGCAAGCACTGAAGCTTTCTTT. Translated: CASSLVGASTEAFF.

This clone showed up just a few times. V gene TRBV6-5 combines with J gene TRBJ1-2; D is unresolved. V was cut by 4 bases and J by 9 bases, with 15 bases left in between. This CDR3 has 13 residues. The germline V gene encodes CDR1 MNHEY and CDR2 SVGAGI. The CDR3 spells CASSSPGRTRYTF. CDR3 in DNA: TGTGCCAGCAGTTCCCCCGGCAGAACCCGCTACACCTTC.

The chain carries TRBV7-9 and TRBJ2-1, with 8 bases matching TRBD2. CDR3 length: 16 residues. Germline V gene sequence: CDR1 SEHNR, CDR2 FQNEAQ (reference sequence). With 5 bases clipped from V and 0 bases from J, the junction kept 6 bases outside the gene matches. As DNA, the CDR3 is TGTGCCAGCAGCCTCGGCGGGGGGCGCTCCTACAATGAGCAGTTCTTC. This gives the protein CASSLGGGRSYNEQFF.

V gene TRBV7-8 combines with J gene TRBJ1-1; tentative D call: TRBD1 (5 bases). The length of the CDR3 is 13 residues. Trimming shortened V by 5 bases and J by 1 base, and 8 bases separated the two germline ends. Per germline, CDR1 SGHVS and CDR2 FQNEAQ. The CDR3 spells CASSLGANTEAFF. The CDR3 coding sequence is TGTGCCAGCAGCCTAGGGGCGAACACTGAAGCTTTCTTT.

The DNA of the CDR3 is TGTGCCAGCAGTGATGGCAGCACAGATACGCAGTATTTT. This encodes CASSDGSTDTQYF. The chain carries TRBV2 and TRBJ2-3, with D hard to call. CDR3 size: 13 residues. Germline CDR1 and CDR2: SNHLY and FYNNEI. V shed 3 bases and J shed 0 bases, with 4 bases lying between them.

The chain uses TRBV6-5 and TRBJ1-1; 7 bases align to TRBD1. CDR1 is MNHEY, CDR2 SVGAGI, per germline. V shed 7 bases, J shed 8 bases, and the junction held 10 bases outside the gene matches. The CDR3 is 13 amino acids. The DNA for the CDR3 is TGTGCCAGCACCCGTAACAGGGGCGCGGAAGCTTTCTTT. Translation: CASTRNRGAEAFF.

The chain joins TRBV5-5 to TRBJ1-5; possibly TRBD1 for D (5 bases). Trimming cost V 1 base and J 2 bases, with 13 bases left between them. The CDR3 runs 16 residues. Germline values: CDR1 SGHKS, CDR2 YYEKEE (reference sequence). The CDR3: CASSLTGAVGNQPQHF. The CDR3 DNA sequence: TGTGCCAGCAGCTTGACCGGGGCGGTAGGCAATCAGCCCCAGCATTTT.

This chain uses TRBV27 with TRBJ2-5; the D gene is possibly TRBD2 (7 bases). CDR3 length: 15 amino acids. Per germline, CDR1 MNHEY and CDR2 SMNVEV (reference sequence). V lost 5 bases and J 5 bases, leaving 18 bases between the germline ends. Here the CDR3 reads CASSALGGGWETQYF. The CDR3 DNA reads TGTGCCAGCAGTGCATTGGGAGGGGGTTGGGAGACCCAGTACTTC.

The chain couples TRBV7-2 to TRBJ1-2; D is unclear. V lost 5 bases and J lost 1, with 11 bases in between. The CDR3 loop spans 14 amino acids. Germline loops: CDR1 SGHTA, CDR2 FQGNSA. The DNA of the CDR3 is TGTGCCAGCAGCCTGGATGGGATTAACTATGGCTACACCTTC. Translated: CASSLDGINYGYTF.

The chain recombines TRBV4-2 with TRBJ1-5; tentatively, D is TRBD1 (5 bases). Germline V CDR1 and CDR2: LGHNA, YNFKEQ. V dropped 0 bases and J dropped 4 bases, with 13 bases sitting between them. The CDR3 covers 16 residues. The CDR3 protein is CASSQDLGGGNQPQHF. CDR3 nucleotide sequence: TGTGCCAGCAGCCAAGATCTGGGGGGTGGGAATCAGCCCCAGCATTTT.

The chain is built from TRBV7-9 and TRBJ2-1, with 7 bases that match TRBD2. J gave up 5 bases and V 0 bases, and 4 bases lay outside the gene matches. CDR1 and CDR2 (germline): SEHNR, FQNEAQ (reference sequence). This CDR3 contains 15 residues. The CDR3 here is CASSLAGLADNEQFF. The DNA for the CDR3 is TGTGCCAGCAGCTTAGCGGGCCTAGCGGACAATGAGCAGTTCTTC.

The count of this clone is one. This sequence joins TRBV7-6 and TRBJ2-1; 8 bases fit TRBD2. With V trimmed by 0 bases and J by 0 bases, 1 base remained unmatched. Germline V CDR1 and CDR2: SGHVS, FNYEAQ. This CDR3 has 16 amino acids. The CDR3: CASSLASGASYNEQFF. The CDR3 bases are TGTGCCAGCAGCTTAGCTAGCGGGGCCTCCTACAATGAGCAGTTCTTC.

The rearrangement uses TRBV24-1 and TRBJ2-7; maybe TRBD2 (5 bases). Germline V gene lookup returns CDR1 KGHDR and CDR2 SFDVKD. The CDR3 is 13 residues long. V gave up 0 bases and J gave up 3 bases, with 5 bases separating them. CDR3 residues: CATSDLRDYEQYV. The CDR3 nucleotides read TGTGCCACCAGTGATTTGCGGGACTACGAGCAGTACGTC.

The chain has TRBV7-3 and TRBJ2-2; 9 positions agree with TRBD2. Per the germline V gene, CDR1 is SGHTA and CDR2 is FQGTGA. Unmatched junction bases numbered 4, after V lost 4 bases and J lost 4 bases. There are 15 residues in the CDR3. As DNA, the CDR3 is TGTGCCAGCAGCTCAAGCGGGGGGAGCACCGGGGAGCTGTTTTTT. This translates into CASSSSGGSTGELFF.

V usage is TRBV5-1 and J usage is TRBJ2-7; D might be TRBD1 (6 bases). V was shortened by 6 bases and J by 2 bases, with 24 bases between the two germline ends. The CDR3 length is 17 residues. Germline V gives CDR1 SGHRS, CDR2 YFSETQ. Here the CDR3 DNA reads TGCGCCAGCACCAAAGGAGGTCACAGGGCCGGCCCCTACGAGCAGTACTTC. It encodes CASTKGGHRAGPYEQYF. Using reference TRBV5-1 and TRBJ2-7 for the parts outside the CDR3, the full variable domain is KAGVTQTPRYLIKTRGQQVTLSCSPISGHRSVSWYQQTPGQGLQFLFEYFSETQRNKGNFPGRFSGRQFSNSRSEMNVSTLELGDSALYLCASTKGGHRAGPYEQYFGPGTRLTVT.

This clone showed up just a few times. This chain uses TRBV5-1 with TRBJ1-2; TRBD1 agrees at 7 bases. V shed 7 bases, J shed 7 bases, and the junction held 10 bases outside the gene matches. The V gene's germline CDR1 is SGHRS and CDR2 YFSETQ. The CDR3 has 13 residues. The CDR3 reads CASDPTGVGGYTF. As DNA, the CDR3 is TGCGCCAGCGACCCTACAGGGGTAGGTGGCTACACCTTC. Combining the CDR3 with reference TRBV5-1 and TRBJ1-2 gives the whole variable domain KAGVTQTPRYLIKTRGQQVTLSCSPISGHRSVSWYQQTPGQGLQFLFEYFSETQRNKGNFPGRFSGRQFSNSRSEMNVSTLELGDSALYLCASDPTGVGGYTFGSGTRLTVV.